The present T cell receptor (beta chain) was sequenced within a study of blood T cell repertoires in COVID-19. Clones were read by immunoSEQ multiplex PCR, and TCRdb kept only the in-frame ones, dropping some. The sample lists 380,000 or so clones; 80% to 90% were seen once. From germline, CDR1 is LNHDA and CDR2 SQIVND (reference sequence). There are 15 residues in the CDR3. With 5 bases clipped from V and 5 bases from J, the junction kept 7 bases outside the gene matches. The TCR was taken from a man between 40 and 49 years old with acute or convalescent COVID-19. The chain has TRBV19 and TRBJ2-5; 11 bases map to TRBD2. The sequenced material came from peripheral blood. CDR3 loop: CASSSLAGGPETQYF. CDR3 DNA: TGTGCCAGTAGTTCCTTAGCGGGAGGGCCGGAGACCCAGTACTTC.